This TCR beta chain appears in the sequencing data of a study of T-cell memory formation after mild COVID-19. The 5'RACE method, run with constant-segment primers, produced TCR alpha and TCR beta cDNA libraries (carrying sample barcodes and UMIs). MiXCR, applied by TCRdb to the 5' RACE reads, yields one record per CDR3 protein. Of under 60,000 distinct CDR3 sequences in the sample, approximately 9.1% were seen once. This clonotype was recorded at least ten times. V trimming: 7 bases; J trimming: 4 bases; junction bases outside the gene matches: 4. CDR3 length: 14 amino acids. V gene TRBV12-3 or TRBV12-4 combines with J gene TRBJ2-1; 10 bases fit TRBD1. Sample: PBMCs or a T cell subset sorted from them (not recorded which). The source is an adult woman who had mild COVID-19 (a few samples of this study predate the infection). Cell type and time point are not known. This CDR3 reads CASIGTGAYNEQFF. CDR3 DNA sequence: TGTGCCAGCATCGGGACAGGGGCGTACAATGAGCAGTTCTTC.